A selection of T cell receptor beta chains follows, all from one sample in a study of OX40 agonist ivuxolimab in advanced cancers. Here immunoSEQ multiplex PCR was the method, and the copy in TCRdb shows in-frame clones only, minus some. The table shows some 130,000 clones, with 90% occurring only once. Material: CD4+ or CD8+ T cells sorted from blood, obtained in a trial of the OX40 agonist ivuxolimab. The receptor set was obtained from an adult with an advanced solid tumor such as melanoma, head and neck, liver or kidney cancer. The CDR3 runs from the conserved cysteine through the conserved F or W. The D gene is left open where the match is weak. Size values are once, few and many counts, or a class for expanded clones, and some rows have none.

>TRBJ2-3|.|.|TRBV5-1
TGCGCCAGCAGCTTGGGGCAGGGTAAGGGTACGCAGTATTTT
CASSLGQGKGTQYF
>TRBJ2-7|.|few|TRBV28
TGTGCCAGCAGTTTAGGGGGCCAGGGAAACTACGAACAGTACTTC
CASSLGGQGNYEQYF
>TRBJ1-1|.|.|TRBV19
TGTGCCAGTAGTATCGACACGAACACTGAAGCTTTCTTT
CASSIDTNTEAFF
>TRBJ2-1|.|.|TRBV14
TGTGCCAGCAGCCCGGGCATCCGACTCCCCCGGAGCTCCTACAATGAGCAGTTCTTC
CASSPGIRLPRSSYNEQFF
>TRBJ2-1|TRBD1|.|TRBV9
TGTGCCAGCAGCCCCCCCGGGACAGGGTCCTACAATGAGCAGTTCTTC
CASSPPGTGSYNEQFF
>TRBJ2-1|.|.|TRBV11-2
TGTGCCAGCAGCTTAGATCTCGGGCTAAATCACAATGAGCAGTTCTTC
CASSLDLGLNHNEQFF
>TRBJ2-2|TRBD1|.|TRBV5-1
TGCGCCAGCAGCCGCCTGGCAGGGGGCTCGAAAACCGGGGAGCTGTTTTTT
CASSRLAGGSKTGELFF
>TRBJ1-1|.|few|TRBV2
TGTGCCAGCATGCTGGACAACACTGAAGCTTTCTTT
CASMLDNTEAFF
>TRBJ2-3|TRBD2|.|TRBV19
TGTGCCAGTAGTACTCCGACTAGCGGAGACCCTGGTACGCAGTATTTT
CASSTPTSGDPGTQYF
>TRBJ1-2|TRBD1|.|TRBV5-6
TGTGCCAGCAGCTCTGGGGGACAGCTGAACTATGGCTACACCTTC
CASSSGGQLNYGYTF
>TRBJ2-4|.|.|TRBV7-2
TGTGCCAGCAGCCCCGCCGGGACCCCAGGCCAAAACATTCAGTACTTC
CASSPAGTPGQNIQYF
>TRBJ2-3|.|.|TRBV7-2
TGTGCCAGCAGCCCCCCCCCGGACACATATACGCAGTATTTT
CASSPPPDTYTQYF
>TRBJ2-5|TRBD1|.|TRBV5-1
TGCGCCAGCACCTCCCAGGGGGCACGAGAGACCCAGTACTTC
CASTSQGARETQYF
>TRBJ2-2|.|.|TRBV7-3
TGTGCCAGCAGCCCCCGCGGTCTGACTCACGGGGAGCTGTTTTTT
CASSPRGLTHGELFF
>TRBJ2-1|TRBD2|.|TRBV5-6
TGTGCCAGCAGCTTTACTAGCGGATACTACAATGAGCAGTTCTTC
CASSFTSGYYNEQFF
>TRBJ1-2|.|.|TRBV5-1
TGCGCCAGCAGCGTCGGCAGGGACGGGGATGGCTACACCTTC
CASSVGRDGDGYTF
>TRBJ2-1|.|.|TRBV9
TGTGCCAGCAGCGTAGAACTCACCAGCTACAATGAGCAGTTCTTC
CASSVELTSYNEQFF
>TRBJ2-1|TRBD2|.|TRBV29-1
TGCAGCGTGGGGGGGACTAGCGGGAGCACGGGCGATGAGCAGTTCTTC
CSVGGTSGSTGDEQFF
>TRBJ2-7|.|.|TRBV11-2
TGTGCCAGCAGCCGGACTACCTACGAGCAGTACTTC
CASSRTTYEQYF
>TRBJ2-1|TRBD2|few|TRBV5-4
TGTGCCAGCAGCCCTGAACTAGCGGCCTCCTACAATGAGCAGTTCTTC
CASSPELAASYNEQFF
>TRBJ2-7|TRBD1|.|TRBV19
TGTGCCAGTAGCGAATGGGGACAGGGTCGGGACGAGCAGTACTTC
CASSEWGQGRDEQYF
>TRBJ2-3|TRBD2|.|TRBV2
TGTGCCAGCAGTGAGAAGGTAGCGGGGCGGTATACGCAGTATTTT
CASSEKVAGRYTQYF
>TRBJ1-1|.|.|TRBV27
TGTGCCAGCAGTTTCCGAAGGGAGAACACTGAAGCTTTCTTT
CASSFRRENTEAFF
>TRBJ2-7|.|.|TRBV6-5
TGTGCCAGCAGTTCCTTGTACGAGCAGTACTTC
CASSSLYEQYF
>TRBJ2-7|TRBD2|once|TRBV7-9
TGTGCCAGCAGCTTAGCGGAGGCCCTTAGCGGGACCACTCGGGAGCAGTACTTC
CASSLAEALSGTTREQYF
>TRBJ1-4|TRBD1|.|TRBV5-1
TGCGCCAGCAGCCCGGGACAGGGTCCCGAAAAACTGTTTTTT
CASSPGQGPEKLFF
>TRBJ2-7|TRBD1|.|TRBV19
TGTGCCAGTAGGGAGACAGGGGGCGGCTACGAGCAGTACTTC
CASRETGGGYEQYF
>TRBJ2-1|.|few|TRBV10-3
TGTGCCATGACTAGTAGACAGGGACATTCAGGGGGGCCCGGTAAGTCCTACAATGAGCAGTTCTTC
CAMTSRQGHSGGPGKSYNEQFF
>TRBJ1-4|.|.|TRBV7-9
TGTGCCAGCAGCTTAAGTTCCGGATGGACTAATGAAAAACTGTTTTTT
CASSLSSGWTNEKLFF
>TRBJ2-1|.|.|TRBV23-1
TGCGCCAGCAGTCAACCGGTCTCGTGGCGGAGCTCCTACAATGAGCAGTTCTTC
CASSQPVSWRSSYNEQFF
>TRBJ2-7|.|.|TRBV5-1
TGCGCCAGCAGCGGAGAGGGCCCCTACGAGCAGTACTTC
CASSGEGPYEQYF
>TRBJ2-1|.|.|TRBV4-3
TGCGCCAGCAGCCAAGAAGCATCCGGGTACAATGAGCAGTTCTTC
CASSQEASGYNEQFF
>TRBJ2-1|.|once|TRBV7-9
TGTGCCAGCAGCTCGGGGGATGAGCAGTTCTTC
CASSSGDEQFF
>TRBJ2-3|TRBD2|.|TRBV18
TGTGCCACCGGACTAGCGGGAGTCCCAGATACGCAGTATTTT
CATGLAGVPDTQYF
>TRBJ2-7|.|.|TRBV30
TGTGCCTGGACCCGAAATCCTGGGCTATACGAGCAGTACTTC
CAWTRNPGLYEQYF
>TRBJ1-2|TRBD1|.|TRBV5-6
TGTGCCAGCACCCCGGGACAGCGGGGGAGCTACACCTTC
CASTPGQRGSYTF
>TRBJ1-2|.|.|TRBV28
TGTGCCAGCAGTTTTGGCTATGGCTACACCTTC
CASSFGYGYTF
>TRBJ2-2|.|.|TRBV15
TGTGCCACCAGCAGAGGGGGCAGGTCGAACACCGGGGAGCTGTTTTTT
CATSRGGRSNTGELFF
>TRBJ1-5|TRBD1|few|TRBV18
TGTGCCAGCTCACCCTATGGACAGGGCAATCAGCCCCAGCATTTT
CASSPYGQGNQPQHF
>TRBJ2-2|TRBD1|.|TRBV27
TGTGCCAGCAGTTCCGTACTGACAGGGAGAAGCACCGGGGAGCTGTTTTTT
CASSSVLTGRSTGELFF
>TRBJ1-1|.|.|TRBV28
TGTGCCAGCAGTTCCGGGGGCGCCCTAACGAACACTGAAGCTTTCTTT
CASSSGGALTNTEAFF
>TRBJ1-5|.|.|TRBV21-1
TGTGCCAGCAGAGCAATCCGAGACGGTTATAGCAATCAGCCCCAGCATTTT
CASRAIRDGYSNQPQHF
>TRBJ2-7|.|.|TRBV6-1
TGTGCCAGCAGTTCAAACAGGGTCTGGCCCGAGCAGTACTTC
CASSSNRVWPEQYF
>TRBJ2-7|.|.|TRBV27
TGTGCCAGCAGTTTAAGGGGAACCCCTCGGTACGAGCAGTACTTC
CASSLRGTPRYEQYF
>TRBJ2-7|.|.|TRBV30
TGTGCCTGGACCCAACAGGACGAGCAGTACTTC
CAWTQQDEQYF
>TRBJ2-5|.|.|TRBV5-1
TGCGCCAGCAGCTTGGACCCCCGGGAGACCCAGTACTTC
CASSLDPRETQYF
>TRBJ1-5|.|.|TRBV5-6
TGTGCCAGCAGCTTGGGGACAGTAAATCAGCCCCAGCATTTT
CASSLGTVNQPQHF
>TRBJ1-5|.|few|TRBV30
TGTGCCTGGAGTCCCAGGAATCAGCCCCAGCATTTT
CAWSPRNQPQHF
>TRBJ1-1|TRBD1|.|TRBV7-2
TGTGCCAGCAGCTTAACAGGGGCCAACACTGAAGCTTTCTTT
CASSLTGANTEAFF
>TRBJ1-1|TRBD1|.|TRBV7-2
TGTGCCAGCAGCTTATTTGTGACAGGGGGAACTGAAGCTTTCTTT
CASSLFVTGGTEAFF